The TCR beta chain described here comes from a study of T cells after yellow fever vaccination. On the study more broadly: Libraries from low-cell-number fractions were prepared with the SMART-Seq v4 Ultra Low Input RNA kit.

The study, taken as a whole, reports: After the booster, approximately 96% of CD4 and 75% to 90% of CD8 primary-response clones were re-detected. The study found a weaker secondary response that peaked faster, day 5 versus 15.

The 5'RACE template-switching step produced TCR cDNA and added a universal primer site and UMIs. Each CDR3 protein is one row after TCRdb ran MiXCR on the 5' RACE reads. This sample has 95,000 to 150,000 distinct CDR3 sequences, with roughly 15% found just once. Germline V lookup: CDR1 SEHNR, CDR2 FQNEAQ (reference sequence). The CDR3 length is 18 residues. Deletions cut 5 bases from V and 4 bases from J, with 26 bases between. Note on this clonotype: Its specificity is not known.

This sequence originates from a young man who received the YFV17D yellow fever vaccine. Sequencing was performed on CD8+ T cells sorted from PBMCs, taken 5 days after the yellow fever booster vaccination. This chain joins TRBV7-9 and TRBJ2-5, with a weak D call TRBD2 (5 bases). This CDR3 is CASSPPLGSREWGETQYF. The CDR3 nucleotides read TGTGCCAGCAGCCCCCCGTTGGGTAGCCGGGAATGGGGAGAGACCCAGTACTTC.